Sequencing of this TCR beta chain was carried out in a study of response to subunit inactivated influenza vaccine. Points from the study as a whole: The authors put forward the suggestion that each seasonal influenza vaccination may bring in only a limited number of new T cells.

TCRdb analysed the RT-PCR reads with MiXCR anew, one entry per CDR3 protein. The table includes about 580,000 distinct CDR3 sequences, approximately 15% detected once. There are a few counts of this clonotype. Antigen: not known. Per the germline V gene, CDR1 is DFQATT and CDR2 is SNEGSKA (reference sequence). The CDR3 covers 13 residues. The V and J ends lost 6 bases and 5 bases respectively, with 16 bases between them. Sequencing used PBMCs from blood, obtained 12 days after vaccination. This receptor was identified in a man aged 50 or older who received an inactivated influenza vaccine. V usage is TRBV20-1 and J usage is TRBJ1-1; D remains unclear. Here the CDR3 DNA reads TGCAGTGCATTATTTCCGTCGTCGACTGAAGCTTTCTTT. It is translated as CSALFPSSTEAFF.